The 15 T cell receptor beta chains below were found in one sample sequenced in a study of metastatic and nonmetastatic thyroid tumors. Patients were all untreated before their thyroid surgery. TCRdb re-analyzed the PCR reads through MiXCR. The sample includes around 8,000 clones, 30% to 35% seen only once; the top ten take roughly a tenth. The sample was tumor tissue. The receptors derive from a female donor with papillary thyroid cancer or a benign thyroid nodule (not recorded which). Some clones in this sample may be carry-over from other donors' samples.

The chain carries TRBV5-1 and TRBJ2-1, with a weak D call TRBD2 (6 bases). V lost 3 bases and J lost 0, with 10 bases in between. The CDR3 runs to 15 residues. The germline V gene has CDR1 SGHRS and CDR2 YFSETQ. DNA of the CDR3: TGCGCCAGCAGCTCCGGAGGGAGCTCCTACAATGAGCAGTTCTTC. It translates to CASSSGGSSYNEQFF.

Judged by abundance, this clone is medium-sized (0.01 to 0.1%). The CDR3 region is CASSLRQGHQPQHF. The CDR3 DNA follows: TGTGCCAGCAGCCTTAGACAGGGCCATCAGCCCCAGCATTTT. The chain links TRBV4-2 to TRBJ1-5; 7 bases align to TRBD1. Trimming cost V 4 bases and J 5 bases; bases outside gene matches: 5. This CDR3 has 14 amino acids. Germline lookup yields CDR1 LGHNA and CDR2 YNFKEQ.

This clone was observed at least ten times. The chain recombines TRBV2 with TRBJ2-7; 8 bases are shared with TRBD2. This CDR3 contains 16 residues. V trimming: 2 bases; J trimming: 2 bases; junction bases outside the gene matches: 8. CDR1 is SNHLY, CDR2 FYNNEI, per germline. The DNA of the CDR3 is TGTGCCAGCAGTGAATTTAGCGGGGAGATCCCCTACGAGCAGTACTTC. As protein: CASSEFSGEIPYEQYF.

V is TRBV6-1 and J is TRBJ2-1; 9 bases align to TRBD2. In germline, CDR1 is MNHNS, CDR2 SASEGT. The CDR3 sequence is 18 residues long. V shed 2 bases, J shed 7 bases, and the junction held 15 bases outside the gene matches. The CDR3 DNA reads TGTGCCAGCAGTGAAAACAGCCTCCGGGCAACTAGCGGGAATGAGCAGTTCTTC. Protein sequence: CASSENSLRATSGNEQFF.

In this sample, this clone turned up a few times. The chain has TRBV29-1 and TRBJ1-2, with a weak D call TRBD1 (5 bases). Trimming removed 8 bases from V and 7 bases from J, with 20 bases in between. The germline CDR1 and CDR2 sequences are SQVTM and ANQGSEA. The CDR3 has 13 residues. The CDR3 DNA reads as TGCAGCACCCTTGGGGACCCCAGGAGTGGCTACACCTTC. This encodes CSTLGDPRSGYTF.

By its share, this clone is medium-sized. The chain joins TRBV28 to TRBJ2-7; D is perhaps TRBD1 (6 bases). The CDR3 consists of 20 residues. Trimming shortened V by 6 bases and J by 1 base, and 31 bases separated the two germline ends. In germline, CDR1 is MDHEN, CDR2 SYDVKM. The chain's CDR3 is CASSPFAATGRALRSYEQYF. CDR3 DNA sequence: TGTGCCAGCAGCCCTTTCGCCGCGACAGGTAGGGCTCTCAGGTCCTACGAGCAGTACTTC.

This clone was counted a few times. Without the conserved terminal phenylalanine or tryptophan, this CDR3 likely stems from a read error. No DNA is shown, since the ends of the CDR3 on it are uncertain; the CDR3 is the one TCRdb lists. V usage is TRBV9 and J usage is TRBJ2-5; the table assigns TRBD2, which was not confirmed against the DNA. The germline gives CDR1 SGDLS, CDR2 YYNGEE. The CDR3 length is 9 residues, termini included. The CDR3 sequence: CASSFGLAG.

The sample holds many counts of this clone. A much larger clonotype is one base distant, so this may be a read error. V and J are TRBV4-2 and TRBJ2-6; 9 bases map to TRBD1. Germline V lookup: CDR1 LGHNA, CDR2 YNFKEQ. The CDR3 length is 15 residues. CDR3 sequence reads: CASSQERDRDSVPTF. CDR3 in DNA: TGTGCCAGCAGCCAAGAAAGGGACAGGGATAGCGTCCCGACTTTC.

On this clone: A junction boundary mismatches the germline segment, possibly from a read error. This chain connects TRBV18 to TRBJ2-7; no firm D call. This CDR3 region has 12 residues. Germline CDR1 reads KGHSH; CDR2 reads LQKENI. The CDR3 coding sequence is TGTACCAGCTCACGGGCATTCGGCGAGCAGTACTTC. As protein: CTSSRAFGEQYF.

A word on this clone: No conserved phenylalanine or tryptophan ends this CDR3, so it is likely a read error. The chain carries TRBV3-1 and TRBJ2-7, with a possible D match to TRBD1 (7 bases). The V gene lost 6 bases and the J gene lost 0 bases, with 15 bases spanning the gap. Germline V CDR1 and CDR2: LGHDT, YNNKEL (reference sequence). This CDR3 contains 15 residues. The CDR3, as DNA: TGTGCCAGCAGTACGTCAGGGGGAGGCTCCTACGAGCAGTACTAC. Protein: CASSTSGGGSYEQYY.

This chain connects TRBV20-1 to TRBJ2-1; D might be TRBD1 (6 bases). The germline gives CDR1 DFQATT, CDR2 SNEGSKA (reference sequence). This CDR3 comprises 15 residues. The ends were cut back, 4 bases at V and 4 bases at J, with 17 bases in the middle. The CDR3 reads CSATQNRVYYNEQFF. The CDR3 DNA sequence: TGCAGTGCTACTCAGAACAGGGTCTATTACAATGAGCAGTTCTTC.

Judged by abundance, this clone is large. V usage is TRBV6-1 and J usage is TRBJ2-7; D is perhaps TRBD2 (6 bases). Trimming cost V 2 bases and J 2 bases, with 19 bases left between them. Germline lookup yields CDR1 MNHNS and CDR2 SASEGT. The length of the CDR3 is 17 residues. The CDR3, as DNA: TGTGCCAGCAGTGAAACTCGAGGGGCCGGAGGGACCTACGAGCAGTACTTC. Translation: CASSETRGAGGTYEQYF.

The CDR3 spells CSASTRTVLFTEAFF. The CDR3 DNA sequence: TGCAGTGCTAGTACGAGGACCGTACTATTCACTGAAGCTTTCTTT. The V gene is TRBV20-1, the J gene TRBJ1-1; D is uncertain. V lost 3 bases, J lost 4 bases, and 18 bases lay in between. Germline CDR1 DFQATT, CDR2 SNEGSKA (reference sequence). The CDR3 covers 15 residues.

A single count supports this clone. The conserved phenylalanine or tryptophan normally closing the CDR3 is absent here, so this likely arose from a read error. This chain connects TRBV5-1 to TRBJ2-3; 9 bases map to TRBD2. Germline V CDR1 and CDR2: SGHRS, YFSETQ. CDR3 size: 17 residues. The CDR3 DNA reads TGCGCCTGCAGCTTGGCCCGGGCGGGAGGGCCCACAGATACGCAGTATTCT. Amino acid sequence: CACSLARAGGPTDTQYS.

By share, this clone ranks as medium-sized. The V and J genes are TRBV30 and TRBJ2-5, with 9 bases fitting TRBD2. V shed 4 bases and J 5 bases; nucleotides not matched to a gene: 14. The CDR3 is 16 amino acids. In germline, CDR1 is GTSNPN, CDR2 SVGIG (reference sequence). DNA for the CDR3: TGTGCCTGGAAGCAAAACGGGCTAGCGGGAAGGGAGACCCAGTACTTC. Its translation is CAWKQNGLAGRETQYF.